This T cell receptor beta chain was captured by sequencing in a study of blood T cells in healthy people across ages (dated by TCRdb to about 2015). A note on the overall study: In model experiments, template switching captured roughly one uniquely barcoded TCR beta cDNA molecule for every two T cells. Using deep sequencing normalized with unique cDNA molecular identifiers, the study measured how TCR beta repertoire diversity changes with age. Four age groups were formed from the donors: young (average 16 years), middle-aged (just under 40), aged (around 68) and long-lived (roughly 81). Donors of different ages were randomly distributed across sequencing lanes to avoid experimental bias. For two donors (one aged 18 to 30 and one aged 80 or older), the study analyzed two additional independent replicas of 1 million unique cDNA reads from the same blood draw.

Donors were a few dozen systemically healthy Caucasian individuals from Russia aged roughly 6 to 90 years. Each donor gave around 9.5 milliliters of peripheral blood, collected into EDTA-treated Vacutainer tubes. Ficoll-Paque density-gradient centrifugation was used to isolate PBMCs, with at least 7 million per sample. Total RNA was extracted from PBMCs with Trizol reagent, with at least 5 micrograms obtained per sample. The percentages of naive CD45RAhigh/CD27high T cells were determined by flow cytometry on a PBMC aliquot from every donor. The receptor library was made with 5' RACE. The instrument was an Illumina HiSeq 2500. A second PCR of about 6 to 11 cycles was run with a J-beta primer mix and a sample-barcoded 5' primer. Each TCR beta cDNA molecule received a unique molecular identifier from a template-switch 5' adaptor carrying 12 random nucleotides. Each sample yielded at least 2.5 million CDR3-containing paired-end reads. The Mint cDNA synthesis kit, primed by a TRBC-specific oligonucleotide, was used to synthesize first-strand cDNA from all RNA. Following uracil-DNA glycosylase treatment, all cDNA underwent a first 18-cycle PCR with the universal primers M1SS and BC2_uni_R. As for the original processing: Each sample was normalized by randomly selecting 1 million high-quality reads, each carrying a distinct molecular identifier. Reads sharing molecular identifiers were discarded rather than binned into consensus sequences. CDR3 identification, clonotype clustering and error correction used MiTCR with a Q25 quality threshold and the strictest error-elimination algorithm. A nonparametric unseen species model with Euler transformation was used to estimate lower-bound total TCR beta diversity. The public reads were quality trimmed at Q25 with fastp and then assembled into clones with MiXCR by TCRdb, keeping productive beta chains. Here each entry gathers all rows of one CDR3 protein and keeps the most common genes and DNA. These V and J calls are TCRdb output, not the study's own analysis. In all, the sample holds around 1,700,000 distinct CDR3 sequences, and 28% of those were seen once. The ten largest account for 7.7% of the sample.

The germline V gene (reference sequence) supplies CDR1 DFQATT and CDR2 SNEGSKA. Trimming leaves V shorter by 5 bases and J shorter by 7 bases, with the junction holding 10 bases beyond the gene matches. The CDR3 spans 14 residues, from the cysteine through the phenylalanine. Just the 42-base CDR3 DNA is kept, in frame starting at base 1. Study-wide findings and limitations: As age increased, observed TCR beta diversity per million T cells dropped in a roughly linear way, and a significant reduction was already evident by age 40. Compared with the aged group, more naive CD4+ T cells, fewer expanded clones and increased TCR diversity were shown by the long-lived group, suggesting age selection. Donor CMV infection status was unknown, potentially confounding age-related changes in expanded clonotypes. Estimates of total diversity from one million sequenced T cells were regarded as lower bounds and underestimates. Since profiling was done on bulk unsorted PBMCs, naive and antigen-experienced compartments could not be conclusively compared. There was a strong correlation between observed TCR beta diversity and the percentage of naive T cells measured by flow cytometry.

This clonotype has just a few counts. No antigen is known for it. Base qualities are not at hand, and no much larger clone is one base apart. The receptor chain draws on TRBV20-1 and TRBJ2-1; the central 8 bases match TRBD2. The receptor comes from a woman aged 25-40 years in good health. The material sequenced was blood. The base sequence is TGCAGTGCTCCATCTGTAGCGGGGAGAAATGAGCAGTTCTTC. Its amino acids are CSAPSVAGRNEQFF.